These 8 T cell receptor beta chains were sequenced from one sample in a study of CD8 T cells in ankylosing spondylitis. One entry per CDR3 protein, called by TCRdb with MiXCR from the 5' RACE reads. The data contain hundreds of thousands of distinct CDR3 sequences, 25% to 30% of them singletons. Sample: blood, either unsorted or a sorted T cell fraction (not recorded which). These receptors all come from a male donor with ankylosing spondylitis or in good health (not recorded which).

In this sample, this clonotype turned up a few times. The V call is TRBV6-1, the J call TRBJ1-2; the match to TRBD1 covers 7 bases. The V gene's germline CDR1 is MNHNS and CDR2 SASEGT. The CDR3 has 14 residues. The trim removed 6 bases at V and 7 bases at J, leaving 11 bases unmatched. The CDR3 sequence is CASRETGTVGGYTF. The CDR3 coding sequence is TGTGCCAGCAGGGAGACCGGGACAGTTGGTGGCTACACCTTC.

The V and J genes are TRBV7-2 and TRBJ2-7; D is perhaps TRBD1 or TRBD2 (6 bases each). The ends were cut back, 5 bases at V and 4 bases at J, with 21 bases in the middle. The CDR3 is 16 amino acids. In germline, CDR1 is SGHTA, CDR2 FQGNSA. CDR3 DNA: TGTGCCAGCAGCCCGGGGCCGGGGGCGCTCGGGTACGAGCAGTACTTC. It encodes CASSPGPGALGYEQYF. Full variable domain (remainder filled in from reference TRBV7-2 and TRBJ2-7): GAGVSQSPSNKVTEKGKDVELRCDPISGHTALYWYRQSLGQGLEFLIYFQGNSAPDKSGLPSDRFSAERTGGSVSTLTIQRTQQEDSAVYLCASSPGPGALGYEQYFGPGTRLTVT.

In this sample, this clonotype turned up once. The chain links TRBV9 to TRBJ2-1, with TRBD2 matching over 8 bases. The CDR3 has 15 amino acids. Per the germline V gene, CDR1 is SGDLS and CDR2 is YYNGEE. V gave up 3 bases and J gave up 0 bases; unmatched junction bases: 2. The CDR3 coding sequence is TGTGCCAGCAGCGCTAGCGGGTTCTCCTACAATGAGCAGTTCTTC. Protein: CASSASGFSYNEQFF.

This clonotype was counted ten times or more. The chain joins TRBV20-1 to TRBJ2-5; 9 positions agree with TRBD2. CDR1 DFQATT and CDR2 SNEGSKA come from the germline V gene (reference sequence). CDR3 length: 17 amino acids. V dropped 0 bases and J dropped 0; count of bases not matched to a gene: 8. The CDR3 bases are TGCAGTGCTAGAGATTGGCGGGGGGGTGCGGACCAAGAGACCCAGTACTTC. Its translation: CSARDWRGGADQETQYF.

The chain joins TRBV29-1 to TRBJ2-1, with TRBD2 as a possible D gene (5 bases). Germline V gives CDR1 SQVTM, CDR2 ANQGSEA. The CDR3 loop spans 12 amino acids. Trimming removed 3 bases from V and 8 bases from J, with 11 bases in between. The CDR3 here is CSVEGVLDEQFF. The DNA for the CDR3 is TGCAGCGTTGAGGGAGTTTTGGATGAGCAGTTCTTC.

This chain links TRBV6-1 with TRBJ2-7, with TRBD2 identical over 9 bases. The V gene's germline CDR1 is MNHNS and CDR2 SASEGT. V was clipped by 6 bases and J by 4 bases; unmatched bases: 7. The CDR3 is made up of 14 amino acids. This CDR3 is CASSRRGGPYEQYF. DNA of the CDR3: TGTGCCAGCAGCCGGCGGGGGGGACCTTACGAGCAGTACTTC.

This clonotype has at least ten counts. The chain uses TRBV28 and TRBJ2-7; D remains unclear. Germline lookup yields CDR1 MDHEN and CDR2 SYDVKM. CDR3 length equals 13 residues. The V and J ends lost 5 bases and 7 bases respectively, with 15 bases between them. This CDR3 reads CASSPPVGREQYF. In DNA form, the CDR3 reads TGTGCCAGCAGTCCCCCGGTGGGAAGGGAGCAGTACTTC.

J is TRBJ2-1 and V is TRBV6-2 or TRBV6-3, with a possible D match to TRBD2 (6 bases). The CDR3 is 16 amino acids. Trimming took off 2 bases at V and 2 bases at J, with 13 bases between the two ends. CDR1 and CDR2 from the germline V gene are MNHEY and SVGEGT. CDR3 residues: CASSYAGRGAYNEQFF. CDR3 bases: TGTGCCAGCAGTTACGCGGGGCGAGGGGCCTACAATGAGCAGTTCTTC.